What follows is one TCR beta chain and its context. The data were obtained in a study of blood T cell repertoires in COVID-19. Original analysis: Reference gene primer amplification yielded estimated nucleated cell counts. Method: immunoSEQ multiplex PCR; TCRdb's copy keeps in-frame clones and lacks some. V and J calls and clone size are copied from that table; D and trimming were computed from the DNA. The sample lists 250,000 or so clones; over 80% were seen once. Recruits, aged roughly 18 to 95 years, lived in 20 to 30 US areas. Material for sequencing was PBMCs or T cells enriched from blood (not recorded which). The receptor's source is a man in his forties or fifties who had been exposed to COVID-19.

The CDR3 DNA is TGTGCCATCAGTGAGAGCGGGACAGGGGTTTACAATGAGCAGTTCTTC. Translating gives CAISESGTGVYNEQFF. The J gene is TRBJ2-1, the V gene TRBV10-3; 10 nucleotides line up with TRBD1. The CDR3 is made up of 16 amino acids. The germline V gene encodes CDR1 ENHRY and CDR2 SYGVKD. V dropped 2 bases and J dropped 4; count of bases not matched to a gene: 5.